This T cell receptor (beta chain) was recorded in a study of IL-17A CD8 T cells in psoriatic arthritis synovium. Regarding the research as a whole: The goal of the study was to define the phenotype, molecular profile and function of synovial IL-17A+CD8+ T cells in psoriatic arthritis pathogenesis.

General study outcomes and caveats: Only a few patients were included in the TCR sequencing, a limited sample size that the authors acknowledged. Because no psoriatic arthritis synovial tissue samples were available, cells were taken from synovial fluid instead of synovial tissue. In a couple of patients, many Tc17 clones also appeared in the synovial Tc1 population, producing Morisita overlap indices above 0.75. Although most synovial CD8+ subsets stayed polyclonal, some individual clones made up over 5% of the repertoire.

CD3+ T cells isolated by magnetic separation were stimulated with PMA and ionomycin for roughly 1.5 hours and then labeled using IL-17A and IFNgamma cytokine secretion assays. Synovial fluid effusions were aspirated from the actively inflamed joints of patients with psoriatic arthritis. For each patient, synovial fluid served as the source from which three memory CD8+ T cell populations were isolated by sorting: Tc1 cells (IL-17A-IFNgamma+), Tc17 cells (IL-17A+) and the bulk memory fraction, allowing their TCR repertoires to be compared. Psoriatic arthritis patients met the Classification of Psoriatic Arthritis Study Group (CASPAR) criteria. Cytokine-secreting cells were counterstained with viability dye and anti-CD3, CD8, CD14 and CD4 antibodies and sorted on a BD FACSAria. A few patients with psoriatic arthritis provided sorted synovial fluid CD8+ T cell subsets that underwent TCRbeta sequencing. Synovial fluid mononuclear cells were isolated using Lymphoprep and were cryopreserved in liquid nitrogen prior to use. Cryopreservation medium contained approximately 50% fetal calf serum and around 11% dimethyl sulfoxide.

The CDR3 covers 18 residues, taking in both the cysteine and the phenylalanine. CDR3 DNA is the only sequence kept; it has 54 bases, read in frame from the first base. Compared with germline, V lacks 2 bases and J lacks 6 bases; bases without a gene match: 13. Looking up the germline V gene (reference sequence) yields CDR1 SGHAT and CDR2 FQDESV. DNA was extracted (Qiagen), and TCRbeta V-D-J rearrangements were subjected to bias-controlled amplification followed by high-throughput sequencing (immunoSEQ; Adaptive Biotech). Processing in the source paper ran as follows. The immunoSEQ Analyzer platform was used for sequence-level analysis of productive sequences. Clonality was computed as 1 minus Pielou's evenness, ranging from 0 (highly polyclonal) to 1 (monoclonal). The Morisita index, ranging from 0 (no similarity) to 1 (complete similarity), was used to quantify repertoire overlap between subsets. The clones in this table, taken by TCRdb from immuneACCESS, are in-frame only. Not every clone is retained; where verified, under half of the shortfall comes from an unresolved V gene, and the cause of the rest is unknown. The V and J calls and the clone size are those of that table, but D and trimming were determined from the DNA. Recorded for this sample are about 2,200 clones; 55% to 85% of them occurred a single time. The top ten constitute approximately 12% of the sample.

Concerning this clone itself: Its antigen remains unidentified. It has no much larger one-base neighbor in the sample; base qualities were not kept.

Sequencing was performed on IFN-gamma+ CD8+ T cells from synovial fluid. Interpreted using the paper, the cell subset or site label stands for: IL-17A-IFNgamma+ memory CD8+ (Tc1) cells. The sequence derives from a human donor with psoriatic arthritis. Rearrangement joined TRBV11-1 to TRBJ2-1, with 10 junctional bases fitting TRBD2. The CDR3 here reads CASSLSSGLLAGVNEQFF. The nucleotide sequence reads TGTGCCAGCAGCTTATCCAGCGGGCTGCTAGCGGGAGTCAATGAGCAGTTCTTC.